The clone carrying this TCR beta chain has only one observation. No antigen is known for it. The method was immunoSEQ multiplex PCR; TCRdb's version includes in-frame clones alone and lacks a portion of them. The sample includes roughly 250,000 clones, around three quarters seen only once; the top ten take 15%. The data are from a study of cytotoxic CD8 clonotypes in ibrutinib-treated CLL. Broader study findings: The study found clonality rose at ibrutinib response, then fell toward baseline at progression.

The CDR3 spans 15 residues. V was trimmed by 3 bases and J by 1 base, leaving 14 bases between them. Germline-derived CDR1 and CDR2 are SGDLS and YYNGEE. This chain joins TRBV9 and TRBJ2-7; D not resolved. The sample here was PBMCs, taken after 24 months of ibrutinib treatment. The receptor was derived from a human donor with chronic lymphocytic leukemia. CDR3 residues: CASSEGIGFSYEQYF. As DNA, the CDR3 is TGTGCCAGCAGCGAAGGAATTGGGTTTTCCTACGAGCAGTACTTC.